The 21 T cell receptor beta chains below come from one sample, sequenced in a study of T cell responses to AZD1222 COVID-19 vaccine (dated by TCRdb to the early 2020s). Library generation was performed with the immunoSEQ multiplex PCR assay. This is the immuneACCESS table as TCRdb keeps it, with only in-frame sequences that have V and J called. A part of the clones is gone; compared with another copy, unresolved V genes explain less than half, and the rest is unexplained. In this sample the table shows about 170,000 clones, over 90% of which occur a single time. The ten largest clones represent 3% to 5% of the sample. The time point label here, explained by the study, means: baseline before first vaccination. The sample was peripheral blood, taken on day 0 of AZD1222 vaccination. All receptors come from an adult in good health.

Only a few counts were recorded for this clone. This sequence joins TRBV7-9 and TRBJ1-6; D possibly corresponds to TRBD1 (6 bases). The CDR3 is 14 amino acids. V dropped 5 bases and J dropped 9 bases, with 14 bases sitting between them. Germline V CDR1 and CDR2: SEHNR, FQNEAQ (reference sequence). The CDR3 nucleotides are TGTGCCAGCAGCCCCCAGGGGCGTCCTTCACCCCTCCACTTT. As protein: CASSPQGRPSPLHF.

The genes are TRBV2 and TRBJ2-5, with a tentative D call TRBD2 (6 bases). Trimming shortened V by 5 bases and J by 2 bases, and 12 bases separated the two germline ends. CDR3 length equals 14 residues. The germline V gene has CDR1 SNHLY and CDR2 FYNNEI. In nucleotides, the CDR3 is TGTGCCAGCAGTACCCGGGACTTTCAAGAGACCCAGTACTTC. It is translated as CASSTRDFQETQYF.

The chain joins TRBV12-3 or TRBV12-4 to TRBJ1-2; no clear D. Deletions cut 3 bases from V and 8 bases from J, with 13 bases between. This CDR3 comprises 13 residues. The CDR3 spells CASSFDPVSGYTF. The CDR3 region has the DNA TGTGCCAGCAGTTTTGATCCTGTAAGCGGCTACACCTTC.

V gene TRBV5-1 combines with J gene TRBJ1-2, with 11 positions matching TRBD1. Losses at the gene ends were 4 bases for V and 9 bases for J; bases not matched to a gene: 11. Germline lookup yields CDR1 SGHRS and CDR2 YFSETQ. The CDR3 has 15 amino acids. The CDR3 DNA reads TGCGCCAGCAGCGATTGGACAGGGGGCGCAGATAGCTACACCTTC. Its protein is CASSDWTGGADSYTF.

This clone was counted a single time. The V gene is TRBV7-9, the J gene TRBJ2-5; D not certain. V lost 7 bases and J lost 5, with 11 bases in between. Germline CDR1 is SEHNR and CDR2 is FQNEAQ (reference sequence). The CDR3 is made up of 12 amino acids. For the CDR3, the DNA is TGTGCCAGCAACTCCTTTAAGGAGACCCAGTACTTC. Amino acid sequence: CASNSFKETQYF.

The chain joins TRBV7-6 to TRBJ1-6; possibly TRBD1 for D (6 bases). The CDR3 is 15 amino acids. CDR1 and CDR2 from the germline V gene are SGHVS and FNYEAQ. Trimming left V 7 bases short and J 3 bases short, with 13 bases between. The CDR3 DNA is TGTGCCAGCAAGGAGACAGGAGGCTATAATTCACCCCTCCACTTT. The encoded protein is CASKETGGYNSPLHF.

The J gene is TRBJ1-2, the V gene TRBV2; D gene uncertain. Between the trimmed V and J ends, which lost 1 base and 8 bases, there was a span of 17 bases. The CDR3 sequence is 15 residues long. From germline, CDR1 is SNHLY and CDR2 FYNNEI. This CDR3 reads CASSEDSISRGGYTF. The CDR3 region has the DNA TGTGCCAGCAGTGAAGACAGTATTAGCCGAGGAGGCTACACCTTC.

This chain uses TRBV12-3 or TRBV12-4 with TRBJ2-1, with unresolved D. V lost 7 bases and J 6 bases, leaving 10 bases between the germline ends. The CDR3 spans 12 residues. Here the CDR3 DNA reads TGTGCCAGCACCCGCACTGGCAATGAGCAGTTCTTC. Amino acid sequence: CASTRTGNEQFF.

The J gene is TRBJ1-5, the V gene TRBV7-8; D ambiguous. In germline, CDR1 is SGHVS, CDR2 FQNEAQ. CDR3 length: 20 residues. V lost 4 bases and J 0 bases, leaving 25 bases between the germline ends. The CDR3 loop reads CASSSVLLAAMRYSNQPQHF. CDR3 coding DNA: TGTGCCAGCAGCTCTGTACTACTGGCCGCTATGAGGTATAGCAATCAGCCCCAGCATTTT.

The chain employs TRBV19 and TRBJ2-1, with 13 bases fitting TRBD2. The CDR3 consists of 16 residues. V shed 1 base and J 11 bases; nucleotides not matched to a gene: 8. Germline V gene lookup returns CDR1 LNHDA and CDR2 SQIVND (reference sequence). CDR3 sequence (DNA): TGTGCCAGTAGTATAGGAGGGACTAGCGGGGTGTTGAAGCAGTTCTTC. It encodes CASSIGGTSGVLKQFF.

This chain connects TRBV3-1 (or the pseudogene TRBV3-2) to TRBJ2-6, with D tentatively TRBD2 (7 bases). Germline V gives CDR1 LGHDT, CDR2 YNNKEL (reference sequence). Trimming cost V 0 bases and J 4 bases, with 13 bases left between them. The CDR3 is 17 amino acids. In nucleotides, the CDR3 is TGTGCCAGCAGCCAAGAAGAGGGGGGGGACGGGGCCAACGTCCTGACTTTC. Residues: CASSQEEGGDGANVLTF.

The chain has TRBV5-5 and TRBJ1-5; a weak D match, TRBD1 (5 bases). Germline-derived CDR1 and CDR2 are SGHKS and YYEKEE (reference sequence). This CDR3 is 15 amino acids long. The V gene lost 6 bases and the J gene lost 0 bases, with 13 bases spanning the gap. In DNA form, the CDR3 reads TGTGCCAGCACACTCGACAGCTATAGCAATCAGCCCCAGCATTTT. Translation gives CASTLDSYSNQPQHF. Drawing the rest from reference TRBV5-5 and TRBJ1-5, the complete variable domain is DAGVTQSPTHLIKTRGQQVTLRCSPISGHKSVSWYQQVLGQGPQFIFQYYEKEERGRGNFPDRFSARQFPNYSSELNVNALLLGDSALYLCASTLDSYSNQPQHFGDGTRLSIL.

The chain links TRBV6-1 to TRBJ1-1; D ambiguous. The CDR3 covers 14 residues. V lost 0 bases and J lost 4, with 9 bases in between. Per the germline V gene, CDR1 is MNHNS and CDR2 is SASEGT. CDR3 nucleotide sequence: TGTGCCAGCAGTGAAGCGGAGGCAATCACTGAAGCTTTCTTT. Its protein is CASSEAEAITEAFF.

This clone was seen only once. The rearrangement joins TRBV27 to TRBJ1-6; no clear D gene. CDR1 and CDR2 from the germline V gene are MNHEY and SMNVEV (reference sequence). There are 15 residues in the CDR3. Deletions cut 2 bases from V and 5 bases from J, with 10 bases between. The CDR3, as DNA: TGTGCCAGCAGTTTAGTAGGTTCGAATAATTCACCCCTCCACTTT. It codes for CASSLVGSNNSPLHF.

This chain joins TRBV21-1 and TRBJ1-5. TRBV21-1 is classified as a pseudogene. The CDR3 totals 14 residues. The CDR3 loop is CARSIRVTNQPQHF. CDR3 sequence (DNA): TGTGCCAGGAGCATTCGGGTCACCAATCAGCCCCAGCATTTT.

The chain uses TRBV5-1 and TRBJ2-6; tentative D call: TRBD1 (6 bases). This CDR3 contains 16 residues. Deletions cut 1 base from V and 2 bases from J, with 10 bases between. CDR1 is SGHRS and CDR2 is YFSETQ in the germline V gene. CDR3 DNA sequence: TGCGCCAGCAGCTTGACAACAGGGACTGGGGCCAACGTCCTGACTTTC. It translates to CASSLTTGTGANVLTF.

The sample holds one count of this clone. This sequence joins TRBV29-1 and TRBJ1-1; unclear D gene. This CDR3 is 11 amino acids long. The V gene lost 4 bases and the J gene lost 6 bases, with 9 bases spanning the gap. Looked up from germline, CDR1 is SQVTM and CDR2 is ANQGSEA. CDR3 DNA sequence: TGCAGCGTTGGTGTTCTGGCTGAAGCTTTCTTT. Protein sequence: CSVGVLAEAFF. Full variable domain (outside the CDR3, taken from reference TRBV29-1 and TRBJ1-1): SAVISQKPSRDICQRGTSLTIQCQVDSQVTMMFWYRQQPGQSLTLIATANQGSEATYESGFVIDKFPISRPNLTFSTLTVSNMSPEDSSIYLCSVGVLAEAFFGQGTRLTVV.

This sequence joins TRBV5-6 and TRBJ1-2; D gene ambiguous. Germline V lookup: CDR1 SGHDT, CDR2 YYEEEE. This CDR3 is 15 amino acids long. Trimming stripped 0 bases from V and 7 bases from J, with 16 bases between. The CDR3 loop reads CASSLEVGFSGGYTF. The CDR3 DNA follows: TGTGCCAGCAGCTTGGAAGTAGGGTTCAGTGGTGGCTACACCTTC.

The chain recombines TRBV4-1 with TRBJ2-3, with TRBD2 matching over 13 bases. V trimming: 4 bases; J trimming: 0 bases; junction bases outside the gene matches: 7. Germline values: CDR1 MGHRA, CDR2 YSYEKL. CDR3 size: 18 residues. CDR3 in DNA: TGCGCCAGCAGCCTGCGGACTAGCGGGAGCACTAGCACAGATACGCAGTATTTT. Protein sequence: CASSLRTSGSTSTDTQYF.

The chain links TRBV3-1 (or the pseudogene TRBV3-2) to TRBJ2-7, with D perhaps matching TRBD1 (5 bases). Trimming stripped 1 base from V and 7 bases from J, with 17 bases between. Germline-derived CDR1 and CDR2 are LGHDT and YNNKEL (reference sequence). The CDR3 contains 15 residues. As DNA, the CDR3 is TGTGCCAGCAGCCAAGGTCCAGGGTCCTCGTGGGAGCAGTACTTC. Amino acids: CASSQGPGSSWEQYF.

The gene calls are TRBV7-2 and TRBJ2-7; 7 positions agree with TRBD2. Germline CDR1 and CDR2: SGHTA and FQGNSA. CDR3 length: 14 residues. Unmatched junction bases numbered 1, after V lost 1 base and J lost 1 base. CDR3 in DNA: TGTGCCAGCAGCTTAGGGCGGGAGTCCTACGAGCAGTACTTC. Residues: CASSLGRESYEQYF.